The 20 T cell receptor beta chains below were found in one sample sequenced in a study of cytomegalovirus exposure and HLA in healthy donors. It was with 60 Vbeta and 13 Jbeta primers that the PCR ran. Sequencing used immunoSEQ multiplex PCR; TCRdb keeps in-frame clones, though not all of them. Of approximately 130,000 clones listed, 60% to 85% are singletons. The sequenced sample was PBMCs. The source is a woman in her 40s in good health and CMV-seronegative.

This clone was observed once. The chain combines TRBV5-4 with TRBJ1-1, with TRBD1 matching over 8 bases. Looked up from germline, CDR1 is SGHNT and CDR2 is YYREEE (reference sequence). V gave up 5 bases and J gave up 1 base; unmatched junction bases: 4. The CDR3 spans 14 residues. The CDR3 DNA is TGTGCCAGCAGGAGGACAGGGCGGAACACTGAAGCTTTCTTT. Protein: CASRRTGRNTEAFF.

This clone occurred once. J is TRBJ1-2 and V is TRBV5-6; TRBD1 might be the D (6 bases). V lost 2 bases and J lost 2, with 10 bases in between. Germline CDR1 reads SGHDT; CDR2 reads YYEEEE. This CDR3 has 14 residues. The DNA for the CDR3 is TGTGCCAGCAGCTTCTTGAGGGGGAACTATGGCTACACCTTC. Encoded protein: CASSFLRGNYGYTF. Combining the CDR3 with reference TRBV5-6 and TRBJ1-2 gives the whole variable domain DAGVTQSPTHLIKTRGQQVTLRCSPKSGHDTVSWYQQALGQGPQFIFQYYEEEERQRGNFPDRFSGHQFPNYSSELNVNALLLGDSALYLCASSFLRGNYGYTFGSGTRLTVV.

J is TRBJ2-1 and V is TRBV10-3; 7 bases match TRBD2. The CDR3 runs to 14 residues. Germline CDR1 and CDR2: ENHRY and SYGVKD. After removal of 0 bases from V and 9 bases from J, the junction contained 5 bases not matched to a gene. The DNA for the CDR3 is TGTGCCATCAGTGAGTCGATGGGGGGGGGTGAGCAGTTCTTC. It yields the protein CAISESMGGGEQFF.

This clone was detected only a few times. The CDR3 here is CSRQGLGFF. CDR3 nucleotide sequence: TGCAGCCGACAGGGGCTCGGCTTCTTT. The chain combines TRBV20-1 with TRBJ1-1; 8 bases are shared with TRBD1. The germline CDR1 and CDR2 sequences are DFQATT and SNEGSKA (reference sequence). The CDR3 loop spans 9 amino acids.

This clone was observed once. The rearrangement links TRBV13 to TRBJ1-4, with D perhaps TRBD1 (5 bases). Trimming stripped 7 bases from V and 5 bases from J, with 14 bases between. The CDR3 covers 14 residues. The V gene's germline CDR1 is PRHDT and CDR2 FYEKMQ (reference sequence). The CDR3 DNA follows: TGTGCCAGCACCACGCGGGGGGGGAATGAAAAACTGTTTTTT. Translated: CASTTRGGNEKLFF.

The chain carries TRBV4-2 and TRBJ1-1, with TRBD1 as a possible D gene (6 bases). V was shortened by 1 base and J by 1 base, with 10 bases between the two germline ends. This CDR3 region has 15 residues. Germline V gene data show CDR1 as LGHNA and CDR2 as YNFKEQ. CDR3 in amino acids: CASSQGVGGNTEAFF. In DNA form, the CDR3 reads TGTGCCAGCAGCCAAGGGGTAGGGGGGAACACTGAAGCTTTCTTT.

V gene TRBV10-2 combines with J gene TRBJ1-6; maybe TRBD1 (6 bases). Per germline, CDR1 WSHSY and CDR2 SAAADI. Trimming took 5 bases from V and 9 from J, leaving 17 bases between them. The CDR3 is made up of 15 amino acids. The CDR3 sequence is CASSQGQTPASPLHF. CDR3 coding DNA: TGCGCCAGCAGTCAAGGACAGACTCCAGCTTCACCCCTCCACTTT.

This chain uses TRBV27 with TRBJ2-7; TRBD2 aligns across 7 bases. The CDR3 consists of 15 residues. The V and J ends lost 0 bases and 4 bases, in that order; junction bases with no gene match: 6. Germline values: CDR1 MNHEY, CDR2 SMNVEV (reference sequence). The CDR3 region is CASSLSPRGLYEQYF. The DNA of the CDR3 is TGTGCCAGCAGTTTATCCCCGCGGGGACTATACGAGCAGTACTTC.

The chain is built from TRBV27 and TRBJ1-1; TRBD1 might be the D (6 bases). The germline V gene has CDR1 MNHEY and CDR2 SMNVEV (reference sequence). V was cut by 2 bases and J by 1 base, with 8 bases left in between. The CDR3 sequence is 14 residues long. CDR3 protein: CASSLGGRNTEAFF. CDR3 coding DNA: TGTGCCAGCAGTTTAGGGGGCCGGAACACTGAAGCTTTCTTT.

The V gene is TRBV5-4, the J gene TRBJ1-1, with D uncertain. CDR1 and CDR2 (germline): SGHNT, YYREEE (reference sequence). V was cut by 0 bases and J by 5 bases, with 11 bases left in between. The CDR3 consists of 14 residues. CDR3 protein: CASSLEAAGTEAFF. As DNA, the CDR3 is TGTGCCAGCAGCTTGGAGGCAGCGGGGACTGAAGCTTTCTTT.

The chain uses TRBV5-1 and TRBJ1-2, with D perhaps TRBD1 (5 bases). This CDR3 has 13 amino acids. Per the germline V gene, CDR1 is SGHRS and CDR2 is YFSETQ. Trimming stripped 0 bases from V and 4 bases from J, with 7 bases between. The CDR3 DNA sequence: TGCGCCAGCAGCTTGGGACAGATCTATGGCTACACCTTC. It translates to CASSLGQIYGYTF.

The chain couples TRBV11-3 to TRBJ2-3, with TRBD2 identical over 13 bases. CDR1 SGHNT and CDR2 YENEEA come from the germline V gene. The length of the CDR3 is 17 residues. The J segment lost 8 bases and the V segment lost 5 bases, leaving 13 bases of the junction unmatched. Written as DNA, the CDR3 is TGTGCCAGCAGCGGCCCCTCCGGGACTAGCGGGGTGGTTACGCAGTATTTT. It translates to CASSGPSGTSGVVTQYF.

The chain combines TRBV25-1 with TRBJ2-5; D not resolved. CDR3 size: 12 residues. Germline values: CDR1 MGHDK, CDR2 SYGVNS. The V gene lost 2 bases and the J gene lost 5 bases, with 6 bases spanning the gap. The CDR3 bases are TGTGCCAGCAGTGAAGTGAGCGAGACCCAGTACTTC. It specifies CASSEVSETQYF.

The chain has TRBV6-5 and TRBJ1-5; D ambiguous. Germline V lookup: CDR1 MNHEY, CDR2 SVGAGI. The V and J ends lost 6 bases and 0 bases respectively, with 6 bases between them. The CDR3 spans 13 residues. This CDR3 reads CASRQDSNQPQHF. As DNA, the CDR3 is TGTGCCAGCAGGCAGGATAGCAATCAGCCCCAGCATTTT.

The rearrangement links TRBV2 to TRBJ1-5, with D possibly TRBD1 on 6 matching bases. The germline V and J ends were trimmed by 8 bases and 0 bases, with 17 bases remaining between them. This CDR3 has 16 amino acids. The V gene's germline CDR1 is SNHLY and CDR2 FYNNEI. The CDR3 DNA follows: TGTGCCAGCCTATCCGACAGGCTTTATAGCAATCAGCCCCAGCATTTT. Translating gives CASLSDRLYSNQPQHF.

The chain has TRBV10-3 and TRBJ2-7, with 9 positions matching TRBD1. Germline assignment: CDR1 ENHRY and CDR2 SYGVKD. The CDR3 has 14 residues. Trimming cost V 1 base and J 3 bases; bases outside gene matches: 1. CDR3 coding DNA: TGTGCCATCAGTGAGTGGGACAGGGACTACGAGCAGTACTTC. The encoded protein is CAISEWDRDYEQYF.

This chain uses TRBV5-1 with TRBJ2-5; D gene ambiguous. This CDR3 has 12 amino acids. Germline values: CDR1 SGHRS, CDR2 YFSETQ. Trimming shortened V by 6 bases and J by 11 bases, and 17 bases separated the two germline ends. The CDR3 protein is CASTNKPRRQYF. The CDR3 DNA follows: TGCGCCAGCACCAACAAGCCTCGCAGGCAGTACTTC.

This clone was recorded once. The CDR3 sequence: CASSWTSGGADEQYF. For the CDR3, the DNA is TGTGCCAGCAGCTGGACTAGCGGGGGGGCGGACGAGCAGTACTTC. J is TRBJ2-7 and V is TRBV5-6; 15 nucleotides agree with TRBD2. The germline V gene encodes CDR1 SGHDT and CDR2 YYEEEE. The CDR3 runs 15 residues. Unmatched junction bases numbered 3, after V lost 3 bases and J lost 5 bases.

The V gene is TRBV5-1, the J gene TRBJ1-6, with 8 positions matching TRBD1. CDR1 is SGHRS, CDR2 YFSETQ, per germline. The junction had 10 bases not matched to a gene; V was cut back by 3 bases and J by 8 bases. This CDR3 region has 16 residues. The CDR3 loop reads CASSSRTGQGDSPLHF. As DNA, the CDR3 is TGCGCCAGCAGCTCCCGGACCGGACAGGGCGATTCACCCCTCCACTTT.

The rearrangement joins TRBV7-7 to TRBJ1-1; D not resolved. The V and J ends lost 3 bases and 6 bases respectively, with 11 bases between them. CDR1 SSHAT and CDR2 FNYEAQ come from the germline V gene (reference sequence). CDR3 length: 13 amino acids. Written as DNA, the CDR3 is TGTGCCAGCAGCTTCAGCTCGGGATCTGAAGCTTTCTTT. It encodes CASSFSSGSEAFF. Filled out from reference TRBV7-7 and TRBJ1-1, the complete variable domain reads GAGVSQSPRYKVTKRGQDVTLRCDPISSHATLYWYQQALGQGPEFLTYFNYEAQPDKSGLPSDRFSAERPEGSISTLTIQRTEQRDSAMYRCASSFSSGSEAFFGQGTRLTVV.